Following are 19 T cell receptor beta chains from one sample sequenced in a study of cytomegalovirus exposure and HLA in healthy donors. Primers included in the PCR were 60 Vbeta and 13 Jbeta primers. Repertoires were generated with immunoSEQ multiplex PCR, while TCRdb's copy carries only in-frame clones and drops some. The sample lists more than 150,000 clones, roughly 77% occurring once. The source material was PBMCs. All receptors come from a woman younger than 45 in good health and CMV-seronegative.

Here the CDR3 reads CASSIGTSGGYSSYNEQFF. CDR3 sequence (DNA): TGTGCCAGTAGTATAGGGACTAGCGGGGGGTATAGCTCCTACAATGAGCAGTTCTTC. The chain has TRBV19 and TRBJ2-1; 14 nucleotides line up with TRBD2. In germline, CDR1 is LNHDA, CDR2 SQIVND (reference sequence). Trimming removed 1 base from V and 0 bases from J; junction bases left unmatched: 5. This CDR3 spans 19 amino acids.

This clone occurred a few times. The V and J genes are TRBV16 and TRBJ2-1, with D possibly being TRBD1 (6 bases). CDR1 and CDR2 (germline): KGHSY, FQNENV. Trimming cost V 3 bases and J 12 bases, with 18 bases left between them. CDR3 length: 14 amino acids. Written as DNA, the CDR3 is TGTGCCAGCAGCCATGACAGGTATTCTGTCGGGCAGTTCTTC. Translating it yields CASSHDRYSVGQFF.

This clone was counted only a few times. This chain connects TRBV29-1 to TRBJ1-2; no clear D. Germline values: CDR1 SQVTM, CDR2 ANQGSEA. V lost 1 base and J 8 bases, leaving 17 bases between the germline ends. The CDR3 covers 14 residues. In DNA form, the CDR3 reads TGCAGCGTTGAAGCGGCGGGCAGCTTAAACGGCTACACCTTC. This translates into CSVEAAGSLNGYTF.

The chain is built from TRBV7-9 and TRBJ1-4; D remains ambiguous. This CDR3 has 13 amino acids. Germline lookup yields CDR1 SEHNR and CDR2 FQNEAQ (reference sequence). V was clipped by 5 bases and J by 12 bases, with 16 bases between them. The CDR3 nucleotides read TGTGCCAGCAGCCAAGTCTTTGAGGGTGAACTGTTTTTT. Amino acids: CASSQVFEGELFF.

This chain uses TRBV6-4 with TRBJ1-1; D is possibly TRBD1 (6 bases). The V end was cut by 5 bases, the J end by 5 bases, with 12 bases between. The germline CDR1 and CDR2 sequences are MRHNA and SNTAGT. The CDR3 is made up of 13 amino acids. CDR3 DNA sequence: TGTGCCAGCAGTTCGGAGCAGGGGACTGAAGCTTTCTTT. Translated, it gives CASSSEQGTEAFF.

The rearrangement links TRBV10-1 to TRBJ2-3, with D possibly TRBD1 on 5 matching bases. Germline V CDR1 and CDR2: WNHNN, SYGVQD (reference sequence). The CDR3 totals 16 residues. V dropped 4 bases and J dropped 3 bases, with 17 bases sitting between them. Written as DNA, the CDR3 is TGCGCCAGCAGTGGACCAAGGGGAACCACTACAGATACGCAGTATTTT. Protein product: CASSGPRGTTTDTQYF.

The V call is TRBV5-1, the J call TRBJ1-6, with TRBD1 matching over 7 bases. The CDR3 runs to 16 residues. The germline V gene has CDR1 SGHRS and CDR2 YFSETQ. The junction had 10 bases not matched to a gene; V was cut back by 4 bases and J by 6 bases. The CDR3 spells CASSRDGTVFNSPLHF. CDR3 nucleotide sequence: TGCGCCAGCAGCCGAGACGGGACAGTCTTTAATTCACCCCTCCACTTT.

The rearrangement links TRBV4-3 to TRBJ1-2; D unclear. CDR1 and CDR2 (germline): LGHNA, YSLEER. The CDR3 has 11 residues. The ends were cut back, 1 base at V and 12 bases at J, with 9 bases in the middle. CDR3 bases: TGCGCCAGCAGCCAAGGAGGGATCCACACCTTC. It codes for CASSQGGIHTF.

The chain couples TRBV27 to TRBJ2-5; D is perhaps TRBD2 (5 bases). Germline V lookup: CDR1 MNHEY, CDR2 SMNVEV (reference sequence). Trimming took off 3 bases at V and 4 bases at J, with 12 bases between the two ends. This CDR3 is 14 amino acids long. CDR3 loop: CASSLGAGRETQYF. The CDR3, as DNA: TGTGCCAGCAGTTTGGGCGCGGGTCGAGAGACCCAGTACTTC.

This clone showed up just once. This chain connects TRBV2 to TRBJ2-1; D possibly corresponds to TRBD1 (5 bases). The V end lost 3 bases, the J end lost 3 bases, and 9 bases lay between the germline ends. There are 14 residues in the CDR3. Germline V gene sequence: CDR1 SNHLY, CDR2 FYNNEI. Here the CDR3 DNA reads TGTGCCAGCAGTGACAGGGTCCGCTACAATGAGCAGTTCTTC. Translation: CASSDRVRYNEQFF.

CDR3 sequence: CASSSTGMTYEQYF. The CDR3 bases are TGTGCCAGCAGTTCCACAGGGATGACCTACGAGCAGTACTTC. This chain joins TRBV6-5 and TRBJ2-7, with D possibly TRBD1 on 6 matching bases. Germline CDR1 and CDR2: MNHEY and SVGAGI. Deletions cut 4 bases from V and 2 bases from J, with 12 bases between. This CDR3 is built from 14 residues.

The chain couples TRBV10-3 to TRBJ1-2; 9 bases agree with TRBD1. The germline gives CDR1 ENHRY, CDR2 SYGVKD. The CDR3 consists of 15 residues. Unmatched junction bases numbered 3, after V lost 2 bases and J lost 2 bases. The CDR3 protein is CAISEDRGVNYGYTF. In nucleotides, the CDR3 is TGTGCCATCAGTGAGGACAGGGGGGTAAACTATGGCTACACCTTC.

V gene TRBV27 combines with J gene TRBJ1-3, with 7 bases that match TRBD1. The ends lost 6 bases at V and 5 bases at J; junction bases unmatched: 7. Germline V lookup: CDR1 MNHEY, CDR2 SMNVEV (reference sequence). The CDR3 has 14 amino acids. The CDR3 spells CASRSRQGRNTIYF. The CDR3 DNA reads TGTGCCAGCAGATCGAGACAGGGAAGAAACACCATATATTTT.

The V call is TRBV5-1, the J call TRBJ1-2, with 8 bases identical to TRBD1. The V gene end was trimmed by 4 bases and the J gene end by 8 bases; junction bases not matched to a gene: 19. In germline, CDR1 is SGHRS, CDR2 YFSETQ. The CDR3 contains 17 residues. Written as DNA, the CDR3 is TGCGCCAGCAGCCATGGTCTGCAGGGGGCTTTTCAAAGAGGCTACACCTTC. It translates to CASSHGLQGAFQRGYTF.

The chain recombines TRBV15 with TRBJ1-4; D unresolved. Looked up from germline, CDR1 is LNHNV and CDR2 is YYDKDF (reference sequence). Trimming pared 5 bases from V and 4 bases from J, leaving 11 bases between. The CDR3 is 14 amino acids. The CDR3 sequence: CATSEREGNEKLFF. Written as DNA, the CDR3 is TGTGCCACCAGCGAGAGGGAGGGTAATGAAAAACTGTTTTTT.

Only a few counts were recorded for this clone. The rearrangement links TRBV10-3 to TRBJ1-2, with 8 bases aligning to TRBD1. CDR3 size: 15 residues. The J segment lost 4 bases and the V segment lost 0 bases, leaving 4 bases of the junction unmatched. From germline, CDR1 is ENHRY and CDR2 SYGVKD. Here the CDR3 DNA reads TGTGCCATCAGTGAGTCTGCAGGGGGCGTCTATGGCTACACCTTC. Its protein product is CAISESAGGVYGYTF.

V and J are TRBV7-2 and TRBJ2-7, with 10 bases aligning to TRBD2. The CDR3 has 14 residues. Germline V gene lookup returns CDR1 SGHTA and CDR2 FQGNSA. The junction had 5 bases not matched to a gene; V was cut back by 5 bases and J by 4 bases. The DNA for the CDR3 is TGTGCCAGCAGCCCGAGCGGGGGGGGGTACGAGCAGTACTTC. Amino acid sequence: CASSPSGGGYEQYF.

This chain connects TRBV4-2 to TRBJ1-1; D possibly corresponds to TRBD1 (5 bases). Trimming cost V 4 bases and J 1 base, with 16 bases left between them. Germline lookup yields CDR1 LGHNA and CDR2 YNFKEQ. CDR3 size: 16 residues. CDR3 nucleotide sequence: TGTGCCAGCAGCCTCGTTTCCGCACAGGAGAACACTGAAGCTTTCTTT. Protein sequence: CASSLVSAQENTEAFF.

V is TRBV6-5 and J is TRBJ1-2, with TRBD1 identical over 7 bases. Germline V gene data show CDR1 as MNHEY and CDR2 as SVGAGI. CDR3 length equals 13 residues. The ends lost 5 bases at V and 8 bases at J; junction bases unmatched: 8. Here the CDR3 DNA reads TGTGCCAGCAGTAACAGGGGTTCTAGGGGCTACACCTTC. It translates to CASSNRGSRGYTF.